These 17 T cell receptor beta chains share one sample of origin, sequenced in a study of blood T cells in healthy people across ages. Through a sample-barcoded 5' primer and a J-beta primer mix, a second PCR was run for 7 to 11 cycles. TCRdb passed the 5' RACE reads through MiXCR, listing each CDR3 protein once. Among roughly 1.7 million distinct CDR3 sequences listed, roughly a third were seen once. Sequencing was done on a sample of blood. The receptors shown here come from a woman aged 25 to 39 in good health.

The CDR3 reads CASSGGPNTDTQYF. In nucleotides, the CDR3 is TGTGCCAGCTCAGGCGGACCGAACACAGATACGCAGTATTTT. The V call is TRBV18, the J call TRBJ2-3, with no clear D. This CDR3 spans 14 amino acids. Germline CDR1 KGHSH, CDR2 LQKENI. Trimming took off 5 bases at V and 2 bases at J, with 11 bases between the two ends.

The chain uses TRBV29-1 and TRBJ2-3, with D perhaps TRBD2 (5 bases). The length of the CDR3 is 14 residues. V was clipped by 5 bases and J by 1 base, with 13 bases between them. Germline V lookup: CDR1 SQVTM, CDR2 ANQGSEA. Here the CDR3 reads CSVSERQGTDTQYF. Written as DNA, the CDR3 is TGCAGCGTTAGCGAGCGGCAGGGCACAGATACGCAGTATTTT.

The rearrangement links TRBV29-1 to TRBJ2-6; 12 bases agree with TRBD1. Trimming took 7 bases from V and 3 from J; bases not matched to a gene: 7. The germline CDR1 and CDR2 sequences are SQVTM and ANQGSEA. The CDR3 runs 16 residues. DNA for the CDR3: TGCAGCGCCTTGGGACAGGGGGCTGGTGGGGCCAACGTCCTGACTTTC. Amino acid sequence: CSALGQGAGGANVLTF.

This clonotype occurred a few times. The J gene is TRBJ2-5, the V gene TRBV11-2; D assignment may be TRBD1 or TRBD2 (6 bases each). V was pared by 0 bases and J by 7 bases, with 15 bases between. The CDR3 covers 15 residues. CDR1 SGHAT and CDR2 FQNNGV come from the germline V gene. CDR3 DNA sequence: TGTGCCAGCAGCTTAGATCCTTCGGGGGCGACGACCCAGTACTTC. Translating gives CASSLDPSGATTQYF.

The chain has TRBV6-1 and TRBJ2-6; maybe TRBD1 (6 bases). Trimming stripped 6 bases from V and 0 bases from J, with 15 bases between. Looked up from germline, CDR1 is MNHNS and CDR2 is SASEGT. CDR3 length equals 17 residues. The CDR3: CASRRAGVASGANVLTF. CDR3 bases: TGTGCCAGCAGGAGGGCAGGGGTGGCCTCTGGGGCCAACGTCCTGACTTTC.

The chain is built from TRBV9 and TRBJ2-3; D gene ambiguous. The CDR3 totals 13 residues. Trimming left V 0 bases short and J 5 bases short, with 7 bases between. CDR1 SGDLS and CDR2 YYNGEE come from the germline V gene. CDR3 DNA: TGTGCCAGCAGCGTAGACCAGAGAGATACGCAGTATTTT. It yields the protein CASSVDQRDTQYF.

The chain recombines TRBV6-6 with TRBJ2-1, with D maybe TRBD1 (5 bases). Germline lookup yields CDR1 MNHNY and CDR2 SVGAGI (reference sequence). Trimming took off 0 bases at V and 6 bases at J, with 9 bases between the two ends. The length of the CDR3 is 14 residues. The CDR3 loop is CASSYSGLANEQFF. CDR3 DNA: TGTGCCAGCAGTTACTCGGGGCTCGCCAATGAGCAGTTCTTC.

This sequence joins TRBV7-3 and TRBJ1-2; D is possibly TRBD1 (5 bases). There are 15 residues in the CDR3. V was shortened by 6 bases and J by 0 bases, with 14 bases between the two germline ends. CDR1 is SGHTA, CDR2 FQGTGA, per germline. The CDR3 DNA reads TGTGCCAGCAGTCCCCAGGGAGGAACTAACTATGGCTACACCTTC. As protein: CASSPQGGTNYGYTF.

This clonotype was seen at least ten times. The chain is built from TRBV12-3 or TRBV12-4 and TRBJ2-7; 9 bases fit TRBD2. The CDR3 has 14 amino acids. J lost 5 bases, V lost 5 bases, and 7 bases had no gene match. The CDR3 loop reads CASSLSLAGDEQYF. DNA of the CDR3: TGTGCCAGCAGTCTCTCCTTAGCGGGAGACGAGCAGTACTTC.

This clonotype turned up a few times. The chain recombines TRBV5-1 with TRBJ2-5; no firm D call. The CDR3 is made up of 15 amino acids. Trimming stripped 4 bases from V and 8 bases from J, with 21 bases between. Germline V gene lookup returns CDR1 SGHRS and CDR2 YFSETQ. This chain's CDR3 is CASSLATGPWDTQYF. DNA of the CDR3: TGCGCCAGCAGCCTGGCAACCGGGCCGTGGGATACCCAGTACTTC.

This rearrangement joins TRBV7-9 to TRBJ2-6, with a possible D match to TRBD1 (5 bases). The CDR3 extends over 15 amino acids. Trimming shortened V by 11 bases and J by 2 bases, and 16 bases separated the two germline ends. The germline CDR1 and CDR2 sequences are SEHNR and FQNEAQ (reference sequence). This CDR3 reads CALPSPGTGANVLTF. The CDR3 nucleotides read TGTGCCCTCCCCTCCCCAGGGACTGGGGCCAACGTCCTGACTTTC.

The gene calls are TRBV10-3 and TRBJ2-5, with a possible D match to TRBD1 (7 bases). V gave up 10 bases and J gave up 11 bases, with 20 bases separating them. This CDR3 has 12 residues. Germline V lookup: CDR1 ENHRY, CDR2 SYGVKD. The CDR3 reads CASQGGSHKQYF. The CDR3, as DNA: TGTGCCAGTCAGGGGGGTTCACACAAGCAGTACTTC.

CDR3: CASSLAGSPQHF. CDR3 nucleotide sequence: TGTGCCAGCAGCTTGGCAGGTTCGCCCCAGCATTTT. The V and J genes are TRBV5-6 and TRBJ1-5; D gene uncertain. Trimming cost V 0 bases and J 9 bases, with 7 bases left between them. The CDR3 has 12 amino acids. CDR1 SGHDT and CDR2 YYEEEE come from the germline V gene.

This clonotype has ten or more counts. The J gene is TRBJ2-6, the V gene TRBV24-1, with D perhaps being TRBD1 or TRBD2 (5 bases each). Germline V gene lookup returns CDR1 KGHDR and CDR2 SFDVKD. Trimming removed 0 bases from V and 0 bases from J, with 14 bases in between. The CDR3 loop spans 19 amino acids. In nucleotides, the CDR3 is TGTGCCACCAGTGATTTGGCCCGGGGCTTGGACTCTGGGGCCAACGTCCTGACTTTC. Translating it yields CATSDLARGLDSGANVLTF.

The CDR3 loop is CSVEGVVSYGYTF. The CDR3 nucleotides are TGCAGCGTTGAAGGGGTTGTTAGCTATGGCTACACCTTC. The chain uses TRBV29-1 and TRBJ1-2; D unresolved. CDR3 size: 13 residues. Germline lookup yields CDR1 SQVTM and CDR2 ANQGSEA. V lost 1 base and J lost 4, with 10 bases in between.

The chain combines TRBV2 with TRBJ2-7; TRBD1 aligns across 9 bases. CDR3 length equals 14 residues. V trimming: 8 bases; J trimming: 5 bases; junction bases outside the gene matches: 10. In germline, CDR1 is SNHLY, CDR2 FYNNEI. The CDR3 here is CASGGGTGLHEQYF. DNA for the CDR3: TGTGCCAGCGGGGGGGGGACAGGGCTCCACGAGCAGTACTTC.

This rearrangement joins TRBV14 to TRBJ1-1, with 9 nucleotides matching TRBD1. The ends lost 4 bases at V and 2 bases at J; junction bases unmatched: 8. Germline assignment: CDR1 SGHDN and CDR2 FVKESK. The CDR3 length is 16 residues. The CDR3 DNA follows: TGTGCCAGCAGCCCAATCGGACAGGGGAGAAACACTGAAGCTTTCTTT. The encoded protein is CASSPIGQGRNTEAFF.